Listed below are T cell receptor beta chains from one sample, sequenced in a study of T cells in Graves' hyperthyroidism and ophthalmopathy. TCRdb used MiXCR to reprocess the multiplex PCR reads, holding one entry per CDR3 protein. The sample consists of about 49,000 distinct CDR3 sequences, approximately 53% of them appearing once. What was sequenced was peripheral blood or thyroid tissue (not recorded which). Receptors originate from a man younger than 35 with Graves' hyperthyroidism. CDR3s include the opening cysteine and the closing phenylalanine or tryptophan. The order of the fields is clone size, D gene, V gene, J gene, CDR3 length, CDR3 protein, CDR3 DNA. A D gene is named only where the DNA matches it firmly. Size values are once, few and many counts, or a class for expanded clones, and some rows have none.

abundance: many
d_gene: TRBD1
v_gene: TRBV29-1
j_gene: TRBJ1-1
len: 13
CDR3aa: CSVDRGGNTEAFF
CDR3nt: TGCAGCGTGGACAGGGGGGGGAACACTGAAGCTTTCTTT

abundance: many
d_gene: TRBD1
v_gene: TRBV29-1
j_gene: TRBJ2-5
len: 12
CDR3aa: CSVEGAWETQYF
CDR3nt: TGCAGCGTAGAGGGGGCTTGGGAGACCCAGTACTTC

abundance: many
d_gene: NA
v_gene: TRBV7-2
j_gene: TRBJ2-6
len: 15
CDR3aa: CASSLARTGANVLTF
CDR3nt: TGTGCCAGCAGCTTAGCCCGGACTGGGGCCAACGTCCTGACTTTC

abundance: NA
d_gene: TRBD1
v_gene: TRBV20-1
j_gene: TRBJ2-7
len: 13
CDR3aa: CSIYDRETYEQYF
CDR3nt: TGCAGCATCTACGACAGGGAGACCTACGAGCAGTACTTC

abundance: NA
d_gene: NA
v_gene: TRBV24-1
j_gene: TRBJ1-5
len: 14
CDR3aa: CATSPTGSNQPQHF
CDR3nt: TGTGCCACCAGTCCTACAGGGAGCAATCAGCCCCAGCATTTT

abundance: NA
d_gene: NA
v_gene: TRBV20-1
j_gene: TRBJ1-1
len: 14
CDR3aa: CSASAGTLNTEAFF
CDR3nt: TGCAGTGCTAGTGCCGGTACACTGAACACTGAAGCTTTCTTT

abundance: NA
d_gene: TRBD1
v_gene: TRBV29-1
j_gene: TRBJ2-5
len: 14
CDR3aa: CSVTGTGGQETQYF
CDR3nt: TGCAGCGTTACAGGGACAGGGGGCCAAGAGACCCAGTACTTC

abundance: many
d_gene: NA
v_gene: TRBV11-2
j_gene: TRBJ2-2
len: 15
CDR3aa: CASSPGRPGPGELFF
CDR3nt: TGTGCCAGCAGCCCGGGGCGTCCTGGCCCCGGGGAGCTGTTTTTT

abundance: many
d_gene: NA
v_gene: TRBV4-1
j_gene: TRBJ2-7
len: 13
CDR3aa: CASSQDRDYEQYF
CDR3nt: TGCGCCAGCAGCCAAGATCGGGATTACGAGCAGTACTTC

abundance: many
d_gene: TRBD1
v_gene: TRBV4-3
j_gene: TRBJ2-5
len: 15
CDR3aa: CASSPRRGWEETQYF
CDR3nt: TGCGCCAGCAGCCCCCGCAGGGGGTGGGAAGAGACCCAGTACTTC

abundance: NA
d_gene: TRBD1
v_gene: TRBV2
j_gene: TRBJ1-6
len: 14
CDR3aa: CASSPTDRLLPLHF
CDR3nt: TGTGCCAGCAGTCCAACGGACAGGCTATTACCCCTCCACTTT

abundance: NA
d_gene: TRBD2
v_gene: TRBV12-3/TRBV12-4
j_gene: TRBJ2-7
len: 14
CDR3aa: CASSLQRGSYEQYF
CDR3nt: TGTGCCAGCAGTTTGCAGCGGGGGTCCTACGAGCAGTACTTC

abundance: NA
d_gene: NA
v_gene: TRBV29-1
j_gene: TRBJ1-2
len: 12
CDR3aa: CSVSRGGYGYTF
CDR3nt: TGCAGCGTGAGCCGGGGGGGCTATGGCTACACCTTC

abundance: NA
d_gene: TRBD2
v_gene: TRBV10-2
j_gene: TRBJ2-6
len: 19
CDR3aa: CASSERGLAGLPGANVLTF
CDR3nt: TGCGCCAGCAGTGAGAGGGGGTTAGCGGGATTACCCGGGGCCAACGTCCTGACTTTC

abundance: NA
d_gene: NA
v_gene: TRBV7-2
j_gene: TRBJ1-3
len: 14
CDR3aa: CASSNQGSGNTIYF
CDR3nt: TGTGCCAGCAGCAATCAGGGTTCTGGAAACACCATATATTTT

abundance: NA
d_gene: TRBD1
v_gene: TRBV2
j_gene: TRBJ1-2
len: 12
CDR3aa: CASSVTGSGCTF
CDR3nt: TGTGCCAGCAGTGTGACAGGGAGTGGCTGCACCTTC

abundance: NA
d_gene: NA
v_gene: TRBV20-1
j_gene: TRBJ2-3
len: 13
CDR3aa: CSAPGRSTDTQYF
CDR3nt: TGCAGTGCTCCGGGCCGAAGCACAGATACGCAGTATTTT

abundance: NA
d_gene: NA
v_gene: TRBV29-1
j_gene: TRBJ1-1
len: 13
CDR3aa: CSPRANTNTEAFF
CDR3nt: TGCAGCCCTAGGGCCAACACGAACACTGAAGCTTTCTTT

abundance: NA
d_gene: NA
v_gene: TRBV2
j_gene: TRBJ1-6
len: 13
CDR3aa: CASSSDGVVPLHF
CDR3nt: TGTGCCAGCAGTTCGGACGGAGTCGTGCCCCTCCACTTT

abundance: many
d_gene: TRBD1
v_gene: TRBV28
j_gene: TRBJ1-5
len: 16
CDR3aa: CASSSTSTGGSQPQHF
CDR3nt: TGTGCCAGCAGTTCAACCTCCACAGGGGGGAGTCAGCCCCAGCATTTT

abundance: medium-sized
d_gene: TRBD1
v_gene: TRBV15
j_gene: TRBJ1-6
len: 15
CDR3aa: CATGTDRGYNSPLHF
CDR3nt: TGTGCCACCGGAACGGACAGGGGCTATAATTCACCCCTCCACTTT